This TCR beta chain was observed in a study of T cells after yellow fever vaccination. Overall study results and limits: A secondary response was less intense yet reached its peak sooner, at day 5 versus 15. Any FACS-sorted repertoire could hold abundant clonotypes that contaminate it from the bulk population.

This clonotype was recorded a few times. Its target is unknown. Germline CDR1 reads LGHDT; CDR2 reads YNNKEL (reference sequence). This CDR3 is built from 16 residues. Trimming shortened V by 0 bases and J by 1 base, and 12 bases separated the two germline ends. TCRdb redid the calling of the 5' RACE reads with MiXCR, one entry per CDR3 protein. The table records some 340,000 distinct CDR3 sequences, approximately 12% of them present only once. The sequence derives from a man between 18 and 29 years old who received the YFV17D yellow fever vaccine. The starting material was CD4+ T cells sorted from PBMCs, obtained 45 days after the yellow fever booster vaccination. The chain links TRBV3-1 to TRBJ2-5, with D tentatively TRBD2 (6 bases). DNA for the CDR3: TGTGCCAGCAGCCAAGATCCCGCGGGGATCCAAGAGACCCAGTACTTC. Encoded protein: CASSQDPAGIQETQYF.